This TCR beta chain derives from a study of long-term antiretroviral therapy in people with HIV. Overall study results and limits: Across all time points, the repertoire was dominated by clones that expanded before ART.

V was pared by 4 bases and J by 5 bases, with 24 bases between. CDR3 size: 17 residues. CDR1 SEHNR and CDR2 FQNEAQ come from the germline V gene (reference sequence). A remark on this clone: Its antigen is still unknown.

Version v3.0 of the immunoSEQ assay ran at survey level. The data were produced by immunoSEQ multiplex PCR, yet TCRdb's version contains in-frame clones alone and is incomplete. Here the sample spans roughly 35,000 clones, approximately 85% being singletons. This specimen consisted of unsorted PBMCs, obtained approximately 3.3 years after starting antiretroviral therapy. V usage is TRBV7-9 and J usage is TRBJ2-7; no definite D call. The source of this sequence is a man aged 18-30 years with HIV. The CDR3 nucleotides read TGTGCCAGCAGCTCCCAACGGCGCTTAGAGGCGTTAGACGAGCAGTACTTC. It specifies CASSSQRRLEALDEQYF.